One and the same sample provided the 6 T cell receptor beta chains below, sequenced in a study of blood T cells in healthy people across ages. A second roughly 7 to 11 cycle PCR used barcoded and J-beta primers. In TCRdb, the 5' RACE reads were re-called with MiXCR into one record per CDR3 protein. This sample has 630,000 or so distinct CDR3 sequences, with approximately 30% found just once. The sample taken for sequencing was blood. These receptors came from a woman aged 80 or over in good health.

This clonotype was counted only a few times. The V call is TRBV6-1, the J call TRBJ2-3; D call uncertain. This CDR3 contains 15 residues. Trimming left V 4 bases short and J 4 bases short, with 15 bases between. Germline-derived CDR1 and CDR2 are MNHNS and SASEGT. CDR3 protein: CASSARVPSADTQYF. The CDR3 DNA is TGTGCCAGCAGTGCACGGGTTCCCTCCGCAGATACGCAGTATTTT.

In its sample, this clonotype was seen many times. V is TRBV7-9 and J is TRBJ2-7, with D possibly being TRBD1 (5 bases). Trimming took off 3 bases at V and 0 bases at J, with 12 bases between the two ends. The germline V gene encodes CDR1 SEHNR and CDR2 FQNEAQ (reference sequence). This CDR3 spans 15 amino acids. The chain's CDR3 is CASSLAFRVSYEQYF. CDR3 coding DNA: TGTGCCAGCAGCTTGGCATTCAGGGTCTCCTACGAGCAGTACTTC.

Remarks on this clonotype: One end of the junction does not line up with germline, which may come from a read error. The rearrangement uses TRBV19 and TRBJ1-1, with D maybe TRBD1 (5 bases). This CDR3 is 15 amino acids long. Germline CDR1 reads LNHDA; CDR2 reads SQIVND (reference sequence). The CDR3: CASSLTSGGITETFF. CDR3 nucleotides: TGTGCCAGTAGCTTAACGTCCGGGGGGATCACTGAAACTTTCTTT.

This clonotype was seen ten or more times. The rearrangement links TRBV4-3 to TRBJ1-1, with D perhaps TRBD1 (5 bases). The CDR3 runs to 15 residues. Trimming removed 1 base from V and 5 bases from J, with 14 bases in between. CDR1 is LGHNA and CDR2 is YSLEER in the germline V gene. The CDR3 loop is CASSQGGAITTEAFF. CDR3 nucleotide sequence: TGCGCCAGCAGCCAAGGGGGCGCGATCACAACTGAAGCTTTCTTT.

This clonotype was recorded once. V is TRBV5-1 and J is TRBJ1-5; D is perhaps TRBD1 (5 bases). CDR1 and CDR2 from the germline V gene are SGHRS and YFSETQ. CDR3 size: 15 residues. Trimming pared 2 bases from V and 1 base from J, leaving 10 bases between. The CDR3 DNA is TGCGCCAGCAGCTTTGGAGAGGGGAGCAATCAGCCCCAGCATTTT. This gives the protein CASSFGEGSNQPQHF.

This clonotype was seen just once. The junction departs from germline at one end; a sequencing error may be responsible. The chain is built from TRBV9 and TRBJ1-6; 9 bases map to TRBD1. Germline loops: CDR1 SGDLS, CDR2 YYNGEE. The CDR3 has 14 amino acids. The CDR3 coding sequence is TGTGCCAGCAGCAGGGACAGGGATGGTTCACCCCCCCACTTT. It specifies CASSRDRDGSPPHF.